One and the same sample provided the 17 T cell receptor beta chains below, sequenced in a study of blood T cell repertoires in COVID-19. Sequencing used immunoSEQ multiplex PCR; TCRdb keeps in-frame clones, though not all of them. The sample shows hundreds of thousands of clones, under 95% of them seen only once. The source material was peripheral blood. These receptors all come from a woman under 30 who had recovered from COVID-19.

The V call is TRBV6-5, the J call TRBJ1-5, with D possibly matching TRBD1 (5 bases). With 5 bases removed from V and 3 bases from J, the gap between germline ends came to 11 bases. Germline V CDR1 and CDR2: MNHEY, SVGAGI. CDR3 length equals 14 residues. The CDR3 spells CASSRGHYNQPQHF. The CDR3 nucleotides read TGTGCCAGCAGTCGCGGACACTACAATCAGCCCCAGCATTTT.

The chain combines TRBV11-2 with TRBJ2-1, with a tentative D call TRBD1 (5 bases). The germline gives CDR1 SGHAT, CDR2 FQNNGV. This CDR3 spans 14 amino acids. The ends were cut back, 6 bases at V and 10 bases at J, with 19 bases in the middle. The CDR3 loop reads CASSLSRASLEQFF. The DNA of the CDR3 is TGTGCCAGCAGTCTAAGCAGGGCAAGCCTCGAGCAGTTCTTC. Together with reference TRBV11-2 and TRBJ2-1, the CDR3 gives the full variable domain: EAGVAQSPRYKIIEKRQSVAFWCNPISGHATLYWYQQILGQGPKLLIQFQNNGVVDDSQLPKDRFSAERLKGVDSTLKIQPAKLEDSAVYLCASSLSRASLEQFFGPGTRLTVL.

The chain couples TRBV28 to TRBJ1-4, with 9 bases fitting TRBD1. The CDR3 runs to 14 residues. The J segment lost 10 bases and the V segment lost 4 bases, leaving 7 bases of the junction unmatched. CDR1 is MDHEN, CDR2 SYDVKM, per germline. The DNA for the CDR3 is TGTGCCAGCAGTTGGGACAGGGAAGTCCGAAAACTGTTTTTT. Protein product: CASSWDREVRKLFF.

The chain uses TRBV6-2 or TRBV6-3 and TRBJ2-7; tentative D call: TRBD1 (5 bases). Germline V gene data show CDR1 as MNHEY and CDR2 as SVGEGT. The CDR3 spans 13 residues. The V end was cut by 4 bases, the J end by 6 bases, with 13 bases between. In DNA form, the CDR3 reads TGTGCCAGCAGTTCCAGGGCCCCCTCCGAGCAGTACGTC. Residues: CASSSRAPSEQYV.

The chain couples TRBV10-3 to TRBJ2-2; 7 positions agree with TRBD1. V was clipped by 11 bases and J by 5 bases; unmatched bases: 5. The CDR3 is 12 amino acids. Germline V lookup: CDR1 ENHRY, CDR2 SYGVKD. CDR3 sequence reads: CAAGTETGELFF. In DNA form, the CDR3 reads TGTGCCGCCGGGACAGAGACCGGGGAGCTGTTTTTT.

The chain is built from TRBV19 and TRBJ1-6; D is unclear. The V end lost 7 bases, the J end lost 10 bases, and 14 bases lay between the germline ends. This CDR3 is built from 13 residues. CDR1 and CDR2 (germline): LNHDA, SQIVND (reference sequence). The DNA for the CDR3 is TGTGCCAGTAACCATAGGGAGGGATCACCCCTCCACTTT. Protein product: CASNHREGSPLHF.

This chain uses TRBV6-2 or TRBV6-3 with TRBJ2-3; D possibly corresponds to TRBD2 (5 bases). Germline V gene sequence: CDR1 MNHEY, CDR2 SVGEGT. CDR3 length equals 12 residues. V lost 6 bases to trimming and J lost 4 bases, with 8 bases between them. The CDR3 sequence: CASSLGADTQYF. For the CDR3, the DNA is TGTGCCAGCAGCCTCGGGGCAGATACGCAGTATTTT.

The J gene is TRBJ1-1, the V gene TRBV27, with 7 bases that match TRBD1. The V segment lost 6 bases and the J segment 0 bases; nucleotides outside the gene matches: 4. There are 14 residues in the CDR3. In germline, CDR1 is MNHEY, CDR2 SMNVEV (reference sequence). In DNA form, the CDR3 reads TGTGCCAGCAGGATACAGGGGATGAACACTGAAGCTTTCTTT. This sequence encodes CASRIQGMNTEAFF.

This chain uses TRBV11-2 with TRBJ2-1, with TRBD2 matching over 9 bases. Unmatched junction bases numbered 13, after V lost 7 bases and J lost 6 bases. CDR1 SGHAT and CDR2 FQNNGV come from the germline V gene. The CDR3 covers 16 residues. The CDR3 DNA is TGTGCCAGCACCGCCGCGGGGGGGGGCGCATCCAATGAGCAGTTCTTC. Translation gives CASTAAGGGASNEQFF. Full variable domain (rest looked up from reference TRBV11-2 and TRBJ2-1): EAGVAQSPRYKIIEKRQSVAFWCNPISGHATLYWYQQILGQGPKLLIQFQNNGVVDDSQLPKDRFSAERLKGVDSTLKIQPAKLEDSAVYLCASTAAGGGASNEQFFGPGTRLTVL.

This chain uses TRBV27 with TRBJ1-6, with 7 bases that match TRBD1. The V and J ends lost 1 base and 0 bases, in that order; junction bases with no gene match: 3. The CDR3 has 17 amino acids. Germline values: CDR1 MNHEY, CDR2 SMNVEV (reference sequence). The CDR3 region has the DNA TGTGCCAGCAGTTTATGGACAGGTGCCTCCTATAATTCACCCCTCCACTTT. The encoded protein is CASSLWTGASYNSPLHF.

V gene TRBV7-2 combines with J gene TRBJ1-2; TRBD1 agrees at 9 bases. Germline CDR1 reads SGHTA; CDR2 reads FQGNSA. The CDR3 length is 13 residues. Unmatched junction bases numbered 4, after V lost 4 bases and J lost 7 bases. The CDR3 DNA follows: TGTGCCAGCAGCTGGGACAGGGTCTCTGGCTACACCTTC. Protein: CASSWDRVSGYTF.

The CDR3 coding sequence is TGTGCCAGCAGCCCTACCCCAGGGTGGCGAGAGACCCAGTACTTC. Its translation: CASSPTPGWRETQYF. The chain joins TRBV3-1 (or the pseudogene TRBV3-2) to TRBJ2-5; tentative D call: TRBD1 (5 bases). V lost 4 bases and J lost 4, with 16 bases in between. There are 15 residues in the CDR3. The germline V gene has CDR1 LGHDT and CDR2 YNNKEL (reference sequence).

This chain uses TRBV10-3 with TRBJ2-1; 9 nucleotides line up with TRBD2. V shed 3 bases, J shed 0 bases, and the junction held 6 bases outside the gene matches. This CDR3 comprises 17 residues. The V gene's germline CDR1 is ENHRY and CDR2 SYGVKD. The CDR3 coding sequence is TGTGCCATCAGTGATCCGCGTAGCGGGAGCTCCTACAATGAGCAGTTCTTC. Translating gives CAISDPRSGSSYNEQFF.

This clone came up once. The J gene is TRBJ2-3, the V gene TRBV30; possibly TRBD2 for D (7 bases). V was trimmed by 2 bases and J by 6 bases, leaving 15 bases between them. The germline V gene encodes CDR1 GTSNPN and CDR2 SVGIG (reference sequence). The CDR3 loop spans 14 amino acids. The CDR3: CAWSPRGRGDTQYF. Written as DNA, the CDR3 is TGTGCCTGGAGTCCGCGGGGGCGTGGGGATACGCAGTATTTT.

The rearrangement links TRBV7-9 to TRBJ1-5; 8 bases are shared with TRBD1. Losses at the gene ends were 2 bases for V and 0 bases for J; bases not matched to a gene: 12. This CDR3 has 19 residues. From germline, CDR1 is SEHNR and CDR2 FQNEAQ (reference sequence). CDR3: CASSLLLQGDQYSNQPQHF. CDR3 in DNA: TGTGCCAGCAGCTTACTCTTACAGGGGGATCAATATAGCAATCAGCCCCAGCATTTT.

Remarks on this clone: Other DNA sequences of this sample code for an identical CDR3. The chain links TRBV6-2 or TRBV6-3 to TRBJ2-1; D remains unclear. This CDR3 is built from 13 residues. Germline CDR1 MNHEY, CDR2 SVGEGT. With 1 base removed from V and 6 bases from J, the gap between germline ends came to 7 bases. CDR3 residues: CASSYYPSNEQFF. CDR3 DNA: TGTGCCAGCAGTTACTATCCGTCCAATGAGCAGTTCTTC.

This clone has only one observation. The chain carries TRBV11-3 and TRBJ2-3, with TRBD2 as a possible D gene (7 bases). CDR3 length equals 15 residues. CDR1 is SGHNT and CDR2 is YENEEA in the germline V gene. The V gene lost 5 bases and the J gene lost 5 bases, with 17 bases spanning the gap. CDR3 DNA sequence: TGTGCCAGCAGCCCCCACGGACTAGGGGGAGATACGCAGTATTTT. This translates into CASSPHGLGGDTQYF.